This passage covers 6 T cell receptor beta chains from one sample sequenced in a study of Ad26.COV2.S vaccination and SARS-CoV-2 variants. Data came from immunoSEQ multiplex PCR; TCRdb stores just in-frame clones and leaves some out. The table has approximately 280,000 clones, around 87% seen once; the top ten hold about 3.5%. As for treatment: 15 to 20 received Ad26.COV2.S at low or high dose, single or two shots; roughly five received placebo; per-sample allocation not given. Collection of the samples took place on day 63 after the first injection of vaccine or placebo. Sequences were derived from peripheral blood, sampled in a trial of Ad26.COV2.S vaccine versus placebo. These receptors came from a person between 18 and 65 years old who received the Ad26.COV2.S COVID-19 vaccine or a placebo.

Here the CDR3 reads CASIGLAGGLVSYNEQFF. The CDR3 coding sequence is TGTGCCAGCATCGGACTAGCGGGAGGACTCGTTTCCTACAATGAGCAGTTCTTC. The chain uses TRBV5-8 and TRBJ2-1, with TRBD2 matching over 14 bases. CDR3 size: 18 residues. V gave up 6 bases and J gave up 1 base; unmatched junction bases: 9. Germline assignment: CDR1 SGHTS and CDR2 YDEGEE.

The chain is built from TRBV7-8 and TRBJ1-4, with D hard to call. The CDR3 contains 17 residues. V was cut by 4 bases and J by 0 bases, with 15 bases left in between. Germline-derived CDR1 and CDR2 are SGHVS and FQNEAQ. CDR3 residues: CASSYGPSLTTNEKLFF. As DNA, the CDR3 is TGTGCCAGCAGCTATGGACCGTCGCTCACAACTAATGAAAAACTGTTTTTT. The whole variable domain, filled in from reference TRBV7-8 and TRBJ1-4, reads GAGVSQSPRYKVAKRGQDVALRCDPISGHVSLFWYQQALGQGPEFLTYFQNEAQLDKSGLPSDRFFAERPEGSVSTLKIQRTQQEDSAVYLCASSYGPSLTTNEKLFFGSGTQLSVL.

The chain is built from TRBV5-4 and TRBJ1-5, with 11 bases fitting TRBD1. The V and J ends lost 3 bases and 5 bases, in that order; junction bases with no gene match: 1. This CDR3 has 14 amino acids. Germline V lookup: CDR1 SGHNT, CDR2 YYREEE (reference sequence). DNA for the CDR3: TGTGCCAGCAGCTCGGGACAGGGGGATCAGCCCCAGCATTTT. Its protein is CASSSGQGDQPQHF.

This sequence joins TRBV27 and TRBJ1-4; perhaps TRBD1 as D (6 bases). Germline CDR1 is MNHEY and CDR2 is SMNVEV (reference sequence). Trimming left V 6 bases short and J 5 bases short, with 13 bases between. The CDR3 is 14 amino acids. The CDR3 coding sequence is TGTGCCAGCAGGTTCGGACAGCCGAATGAAAAACTGTTTTTT. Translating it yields CASRFGQPNEKLFF.

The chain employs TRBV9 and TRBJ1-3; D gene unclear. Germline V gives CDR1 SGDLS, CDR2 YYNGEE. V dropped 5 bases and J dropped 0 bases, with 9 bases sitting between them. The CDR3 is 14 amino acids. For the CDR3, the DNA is TGTGCCAGCAGTGATAGGAACTCTGGAAACACCATATATTTT. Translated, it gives CASSDRNSGNTIYF.

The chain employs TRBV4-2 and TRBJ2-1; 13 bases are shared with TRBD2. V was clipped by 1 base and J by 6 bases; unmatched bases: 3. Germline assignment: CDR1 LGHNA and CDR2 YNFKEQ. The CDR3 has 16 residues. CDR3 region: CASSQGTSGGTNEQFF. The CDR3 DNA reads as TGTGCCAGCAGCCAAGGGACTAGCGGGGGAACCAATGAGCAGTTCTTC.